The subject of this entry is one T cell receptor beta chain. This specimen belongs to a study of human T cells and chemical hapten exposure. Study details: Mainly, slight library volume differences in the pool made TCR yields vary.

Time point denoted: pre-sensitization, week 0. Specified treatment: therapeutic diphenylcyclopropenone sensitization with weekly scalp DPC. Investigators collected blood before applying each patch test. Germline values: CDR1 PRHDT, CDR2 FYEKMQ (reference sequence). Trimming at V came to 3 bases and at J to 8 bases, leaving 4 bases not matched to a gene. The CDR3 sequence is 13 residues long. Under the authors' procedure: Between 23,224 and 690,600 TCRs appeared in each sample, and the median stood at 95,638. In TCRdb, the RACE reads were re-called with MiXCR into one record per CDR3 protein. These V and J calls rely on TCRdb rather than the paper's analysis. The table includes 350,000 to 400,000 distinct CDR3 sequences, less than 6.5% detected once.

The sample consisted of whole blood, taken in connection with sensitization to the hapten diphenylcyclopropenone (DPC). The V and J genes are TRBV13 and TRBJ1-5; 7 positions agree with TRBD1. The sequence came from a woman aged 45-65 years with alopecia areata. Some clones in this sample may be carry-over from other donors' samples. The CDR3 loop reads CASSLGQREPQHF. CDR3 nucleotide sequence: TGTGCCAGCAGCTTGGGACAGAGGGAGCCCCAGCATTTT.